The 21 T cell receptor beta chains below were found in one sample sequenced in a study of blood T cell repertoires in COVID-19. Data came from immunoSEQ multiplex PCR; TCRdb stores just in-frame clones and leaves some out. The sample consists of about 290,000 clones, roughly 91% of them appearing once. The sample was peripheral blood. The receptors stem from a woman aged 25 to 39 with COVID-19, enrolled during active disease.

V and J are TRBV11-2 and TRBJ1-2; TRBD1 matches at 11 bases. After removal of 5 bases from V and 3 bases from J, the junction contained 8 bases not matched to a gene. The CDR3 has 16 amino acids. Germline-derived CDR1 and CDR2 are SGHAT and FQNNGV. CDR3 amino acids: CASSTWTGGIYYGYTF. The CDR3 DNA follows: TGTGCCAGCAGCACCTGGACAGGGGGCATTTACTATGGCTACACCTTC.

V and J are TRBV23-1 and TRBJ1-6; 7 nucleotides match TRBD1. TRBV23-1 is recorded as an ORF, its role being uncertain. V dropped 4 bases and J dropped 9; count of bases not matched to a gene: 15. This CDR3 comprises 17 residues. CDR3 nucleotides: TGCGCCAGCAGTCTCCCGGGACAGTTAGGAGCGGGTTCACCCCTCCACTTT. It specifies CASSLPGQLGAGSPLHF.

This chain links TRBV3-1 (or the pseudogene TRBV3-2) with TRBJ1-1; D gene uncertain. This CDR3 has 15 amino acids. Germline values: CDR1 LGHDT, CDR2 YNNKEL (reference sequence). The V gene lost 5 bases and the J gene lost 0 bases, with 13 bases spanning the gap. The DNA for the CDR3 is TGTGCCAGCAGCGAAAGTGGACTGATGAACACTGAAGCTTTCTTT. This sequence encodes CASSESGLMNTEAFF.

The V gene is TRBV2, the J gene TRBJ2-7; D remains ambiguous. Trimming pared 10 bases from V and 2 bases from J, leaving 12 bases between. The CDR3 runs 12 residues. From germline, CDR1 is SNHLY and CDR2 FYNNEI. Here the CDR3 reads CATQVGTYEQYF. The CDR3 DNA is TGTGCCACCCAGGTGGGCACCTACGAGCAGTACTTC.

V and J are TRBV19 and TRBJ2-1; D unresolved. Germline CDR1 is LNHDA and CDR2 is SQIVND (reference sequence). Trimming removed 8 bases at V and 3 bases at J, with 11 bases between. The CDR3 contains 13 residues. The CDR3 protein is CASSTQVYNEQFF. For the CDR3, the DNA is TGTGCCAGTTCTACCCAGGTCTACAATGAGCAGTTCTTC.

The DNA for the CDR3 is TGTGCCAGCGGCGAAGGACTAGCGGGTTTCACAGATACGCAGTATTTT. Translated: CASGEGLAGFTDTQYF. The chain couples TRBV6-6 to TRBJ2-3; 11 nucleotides line up with TRBD2. Germline CDR1 is MNHNY and CDR2 is SVGAGI (reference sequence). The junction had 9 bases not matched to a gene; V was cut back by 8 bases and J by 2 bases. The CDR3 covers 16 residues.

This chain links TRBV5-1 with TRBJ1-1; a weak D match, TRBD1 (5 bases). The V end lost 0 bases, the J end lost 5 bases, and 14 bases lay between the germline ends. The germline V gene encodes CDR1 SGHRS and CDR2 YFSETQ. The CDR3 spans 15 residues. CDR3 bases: TGCGCCAGCAGCTTGGACAGCAGGGAGGGAACTGAAGCTTTCTTT. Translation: CASSLDSREGTEAFF.

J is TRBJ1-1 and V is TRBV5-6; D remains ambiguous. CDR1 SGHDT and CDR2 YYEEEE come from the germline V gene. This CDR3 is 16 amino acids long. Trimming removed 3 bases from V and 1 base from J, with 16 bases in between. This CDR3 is CASSWSGGWGNTEAFF. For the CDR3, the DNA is TGTGCCAGCAGCTGGTCGGGAGGTTGGGGGAACACTGAAGCTTTCTTT.

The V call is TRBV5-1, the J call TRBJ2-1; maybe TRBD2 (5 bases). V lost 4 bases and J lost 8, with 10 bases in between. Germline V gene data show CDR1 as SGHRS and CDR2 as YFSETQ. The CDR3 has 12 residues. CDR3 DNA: TGCGCCAGCAGCATTGGCGGGCATGAGCAGTTCTTC. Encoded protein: CASSIGGHEQFF.

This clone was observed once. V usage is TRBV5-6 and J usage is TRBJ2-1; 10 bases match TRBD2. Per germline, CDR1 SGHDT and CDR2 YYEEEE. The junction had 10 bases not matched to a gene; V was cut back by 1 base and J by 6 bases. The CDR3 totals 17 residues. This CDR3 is CASSLFLVLAGSNEQFF. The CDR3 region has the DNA TGTGCCAGCAGCTTGTTCTTAGTACTAGCGGGGTCCAATGAGCAGTTCTTC.

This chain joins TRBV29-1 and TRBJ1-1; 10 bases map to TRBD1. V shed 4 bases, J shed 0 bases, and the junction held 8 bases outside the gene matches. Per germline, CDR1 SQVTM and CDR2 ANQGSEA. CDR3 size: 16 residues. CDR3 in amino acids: CSVVGDRGWMNTEAFF. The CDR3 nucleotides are TGCAGCGTTGTTGGGGACAGGGGATGGATGAACACTGAAGCTTTCTTT.

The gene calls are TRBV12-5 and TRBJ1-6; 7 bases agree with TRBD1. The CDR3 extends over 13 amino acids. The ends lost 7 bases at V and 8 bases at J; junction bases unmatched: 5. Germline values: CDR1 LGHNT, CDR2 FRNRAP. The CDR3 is CASALTGDSPLHF. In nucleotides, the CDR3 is TGTGCTAGTGCCCTCACAGGGGATTCACCCCTCCACTTT.

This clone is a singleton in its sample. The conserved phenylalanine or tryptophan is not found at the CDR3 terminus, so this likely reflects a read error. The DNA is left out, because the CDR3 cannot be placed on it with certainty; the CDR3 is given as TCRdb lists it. The CDR3 region is CASTRQGAYP. This sequence joins TRBV10-1 and TRBJ2-7; the table's D call of TRBD1 was not tested on the DNA. The CDR3 totals 10 residues, both ends included. CDR1 and CDR2 from the germline V gene are WNHNN and SYGVQD (reference sequence).

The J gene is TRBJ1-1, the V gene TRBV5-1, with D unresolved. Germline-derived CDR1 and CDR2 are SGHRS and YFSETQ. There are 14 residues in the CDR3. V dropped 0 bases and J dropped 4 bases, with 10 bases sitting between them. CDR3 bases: TGCGCCAGCAGCTTGGCTACGGGGATCACTGAAGCTTTCTTT. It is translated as CASSLATGITEAFF.

The DNA for the CDR3 is TGTGCCTCGACCTCGGGGATGAACACTGAAGCTTTCTTT. It is translated as CASTSGMNTEAFF. The chain recombines TRBV5-4 with TRBJ1-1, with no clear D. The CDR3 is made up of 13 amino acids. Germline assignment: CDR1 SGHNT and CDR2 YYREEE (reference sequence). Trimming took off 10 bases at V and 0 bases at J, with 13 bases between the two ends.

The CDR3 nucleotides are TGTGCCACCAGCAGGGCCGGTCACAGGGGCTCCGGAAACACCATATATTTT. Protein sequence: CATSRAGHRGSGNTIYF. The chain recombines TRBV15 with TRBJ1-3; TRBD1 agrees at 7 bases. The ends lost 3 bases at V and 4 bases at J; junction bases unmatched: 12. The V gene's germline CDR1 is LNHNV and CDR2 YYDKDF (reference sequence). The CDR3 loop spans 17 amino acids.

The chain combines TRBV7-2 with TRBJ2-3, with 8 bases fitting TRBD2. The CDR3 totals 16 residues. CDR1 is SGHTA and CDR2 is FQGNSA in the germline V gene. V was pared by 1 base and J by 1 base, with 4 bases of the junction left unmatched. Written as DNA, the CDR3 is TGTGCCAGCAGCTTAGTCGGGCGGGGGGGCACAGATACGCAGTATTTT. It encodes CASSLVGRGGTDTQYF.

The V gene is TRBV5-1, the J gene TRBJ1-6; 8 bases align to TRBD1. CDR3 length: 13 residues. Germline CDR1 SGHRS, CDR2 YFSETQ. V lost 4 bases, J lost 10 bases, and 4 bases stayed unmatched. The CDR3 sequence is CASSGQGWSPLHF. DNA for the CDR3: TGCGCCAGCAGCGGACAGGGCTGGTCACCCCTCCACTTT.

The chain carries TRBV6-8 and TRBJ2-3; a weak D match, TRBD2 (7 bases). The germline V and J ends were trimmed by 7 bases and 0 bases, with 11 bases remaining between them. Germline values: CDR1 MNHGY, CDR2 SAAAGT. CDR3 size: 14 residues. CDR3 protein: CASIGGESTDTQYF. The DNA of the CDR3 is TGTGCCAGCATAGGGGGGGAGAGCACAGATACGCAGTATTTT.

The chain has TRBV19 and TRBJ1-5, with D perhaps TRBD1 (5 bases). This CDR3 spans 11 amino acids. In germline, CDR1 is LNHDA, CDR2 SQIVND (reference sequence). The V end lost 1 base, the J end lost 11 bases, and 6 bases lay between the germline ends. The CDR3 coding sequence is TGTGCCAGTAGTATAGGGGGGGCCCAGCATTTT. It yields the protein CASSIGGAQHF.

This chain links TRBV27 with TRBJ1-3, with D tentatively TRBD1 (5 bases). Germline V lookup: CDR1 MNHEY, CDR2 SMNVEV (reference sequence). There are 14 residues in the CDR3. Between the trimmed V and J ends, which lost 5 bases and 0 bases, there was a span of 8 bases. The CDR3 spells CASSERGSGNTIYF. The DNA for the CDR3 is TGTGCCAGCAGTGAAAGGGGCTCTGGAAACACCATATATTTT.